Presented here are 29 T cell receptor beta chains from one specimen sequenced in a study of metastatic and nonmetastatic thyroid tumors. TCRdb used MiXCR to call clones anew from the PCR reads. Found here are approximately 31,000 clones, over 15% of them singletons; the top ten hold roughly 10%. Patients underwent thyroid surgery, and none had received any treatment before it. The sample taken for sequencing was blood. Source of these receptors: a female donor with papillary thyroid cancer or a benign thyroid nodule (not recorded which). Some clones in this sample may be carry-over from other donors' samples.

This clone was counted ten times or more. The chain links TRBV7-3 to TRBJ2-3, with TRBD2 matching 13 bases. The V segment lost 5 bases and the J segment 5 bases; nucleotides outside the gene matches: 10. Germline CDR1 and CDR2: SGHTA and FQGTGA. The CDR3 totals 17 residues. The CDR3 loop reads CASSGGTSGGALDTQYF. The CDR3 nucleotides are TGTGCCAGCAGCGGGGGCACTAGCGGGGGGGCCTTAGATACGCAGTATTTT.

V is TRBV5-6 and J is TRBJ1-1; D gene ambiguous. Trimming pared 4 bases from V and 7 bases from J, leaving 11 bases between. CDR3 length: 12 amino acids. Germline-derived CDR1 and CDR2 are SGHDT and YYEEEE. The CDR3 region is CASSRKWGEAFF. CDR3 sequence (DNA): TGTGCCAGCAGCCGAAAGTGGGGTGAAGCTTTCTTT.

About this clone itself: A much more abundant neighbour one base away suggests this may be a read error. The chain joins TRBV20-1 to TRBJ2-5; 10 nucleotides agree with TRBD2. This CDR3 has 16 amino acids. V lost 0 bases to trimming and J lost 8 bases; unmatched junction nucleotides: 12. Germline V gives CDR1 DFQATT, CDR2 SNEGSKA (reference sequence). The CDR3 loop is CSARDSAGGPGDTQYF. The CDR3 bases are TGCAGTGCTAGAGATTCAGCGGGAGGGCCAGGGGATACCCAGTACTTC.

The sample holds many counts of this clone. The chain couples TRBV12-3 or TRBV12-4 to TRBJ1-1; D possibly corresponds to TRBD1 (5 bases). V lost 5 bases to trimming and J lost 6 bases, with 22 bases between them. The CDR3 covers 16 residues. The CDR3 coding sequence is TGTGCCAGCAGTACCAGGGAAATTTCTGAGTTTGCTGAAGCTTTCTTT. It specifies CASSTREISEFAEAFF.

This rearrangement joins TRBV6-2 or TRBV6-3 to TRBJ2-7; the D is unclear. V dropped 2 bases and J dropped 4 bases, with 15 bases sitting between them. Germline-derived CDR1 and CDR2 are MNHEY and SVGEGT. The CDR3 is 15 amino acids. The CDR3 here is CASSYGATDWYEQYF. The CDR3 DNA reads as TGTGCCAGCAGTTACGGAGCGACCGATTGGTACGAGCAGTACTTC.

By sample share, this clone is medium-sized. The V call is TRBV12-3 or TRBV12-4, the J call TRBJ1-6, with D maybe TRBD1 (5 bases). This CDR3 is 12 amino acids long. V gave up 6 bases and J gave up 9 bases, with 9 bases separating them. As DNA, the CDR3 is TGTGCCAGCAGGGTCCAGGGTTCACCCCTCCACTTT. Protein: CASRVQGSPLHF.

This clone was picked up many times. This chain connects TRBV5-1 to TRBJ2-1; tentative D call: TRBD1 (5 bases). The CDR3 length is 14 residues. V dropped 1 base and J dropped 4 bases, with 9 bases sitting between them. Germline V gives CDR1 SGHRS, CDR2 YFSETQ. The CDR3: CASSLRGAYNEQFF. CDR3 nucleotide sequence: TGCGCCAGCAGCTTGAGGGGCGCTTACAATGAGCAGTTCTTC.

This clone was seen many times. The CDR3 here is CASSSTGGDGGEQFF. The CDR3 DNA reads TGTGCCAGCAGCTCGACAGGGGGAGACGGTGGTGAGCAGTTCTTC. This chain uses TRBV7-3 with TRBJ2-1; 9 bases fit TRBD1. The length of the CDR3 is 15 residues. Trimming cost V 4 bases and J 9 bases; bases outside gene matches: 10. Germline lookup yields CDR1 SGHTA and CDR2 FQGTGA.

In this sample, this clone turned up many times. This sequence may be a read error, since a much larger clone differs from it by one base. The sample holds other DNA sequences that translate to the same CDR3. The V and J genes are TRBV2 and TRBJ2-1; TRBD1 matches 9 bases. V gave up 6 bases and J gave up 3 bases; unmatched junction bases: 3. This CDR3 contains 14 residues. CDR1 SNHLY and CDR2 FYNNEI come from the germline V gene. The chain's CDR3 is CASRGQGHYNEQFF. In nucleotides, the CDR3 is TGTGCCAGCAGAGGACAGGGGCACTACAATGAGCAGTTCTTC.

This clone turned up a few times. This chain connects TRBV20-1 to TRBJ1-2; D remains ambiguous. Trimming took 2 bases from V and 6 from J, leaving 4 bases between them. The CDR3 sequence is 10 residues long. Germline V gene lookup returns CDR1 DFQATT and CDR2 SNEGSKA (reference sequence). The CDR3 loop is CSARRNGYTF. CDR3 sequence (DNA): TGCAGTGCTAGACGAAATGGCTACACCTTC.

This clone was found many times. At one boundary the junction diverges from the germline segment, which might be a read error. CDR3 sequence: CASSLTVITGELFF. Here the CDR3 DNA reads TGTGCTAGCAGCTTGACGGTGATCACCGGGGAGCTGTTTTTT. This sequence joins TRBV7-7 and TRBJ2-2; D is uncertain. This CDR3 region has 14 residues. The germline gives CDR1 SSHAT, CDR2 FNYEAQ (reference sequence).

This clone has a count of ten or more. The rearrangement joins TRBV5-1 to TRBJ2-7, with a weak D call TRBD2 (6 bases). V lost 0 bases and J lost 2, with 12 bases in between. The CDR3 is made up of 15 amino acids. Germline V gene lookup returns CDR1 SGHRS and CDR2 YFSETQ. CDR3 protein: CASSLEGRRAYEQYF. In nucleotides, the CDR3 is TGCGCCAGCAGCTTGGAGGGGAGGCGGGCCTACGAGCAGTACTTC.

This clone has only one observation. Relative to the germline gene, one junction end is altered; a read error may explain this. The V gene is TRBV10-3, the J gene TRBJ2-4, with 15 bases identical to TRBD2. Germline-derived CDR1 and CDR2 are ENHRY and SYGVKD. The CDR3 has 24 residues. CDR3: CASSETPLIFYGLAGGGAKNIQYF. DNA for the CDR3: TGTGCCAGCAGTGAGACCCCTCTTATATTTTATGGACTAGCGGGAGGGGGAGCCAAAAACATTCAGTACTTC.

This clone was recorded many times. The V call is TRBV6-1, the J call TRBJ1-1; no definite D call. This CDR3 is 14 amino acids long. Per the germline V gene, CDR1 is MNHNS and CDR2 is SASEGT. Between the trimmed V and J ends, which lost 4 bases and 0 bases, there was a span of 9 bases. CDR3 region: CASSGGQLNTEAFF. DNA of the CDR3: TGTGCCAGCAGTGGAGGGCAGCTGAACACTGAAGCTTTCTTT.

This clone has a count of ten or more. This chain joins TRBV27 and TRBJ1-3, with TRBD1 as a possible D gene (5 bases). There are 14 residues in the CDR3. CDR1 MNHEY and CDR2 SMNVEV come from the germline V gene (reference sequence). Between the trimmed V and J ends, which lost 6 bases and 0 bases, there was a span of 9 bases. DNA of the CDR3: TGTGCCAGCAGCGACAGTTTCTCTGGAAACACCATATATTTT. It codes for CASSDSFSGNTIYF.

V usage is TRBV6-1 and J usage is TRBJ1-1, with D unclear. V dropped 3 bases and J dropped 1 base, with 12 bases sitting between them. Germline-derived CDR1 and CDR2 are MNHNS and SASEGT. The CDR3 is made up of 15 amino acids. The CDR3 here is CASSDRPERNTEAFF. CDR3 in DNA: TGTGCCAGCAGTGACAGGCCCGAGAGGAACACTGAAGCTTTCTTT.

This clone was detected ten times or more. The chain has TRBV12-3 or TRBV12-4 and TRBJ2-1, with TRBD1 as a possible D gene (6 bases). The CDR3 is 16 amino acids. With 4 bases removed from V and 4 bases from J, the gap between germline ends came to 17 bases. The CDR3 here is CASSSVPPQGYNEQFF. CDR3 in DNA: TGTGCCAGCAGTTCGGTCCCACCACAGGGATACAATGAGCAGTTCTTC.

Of note for this clone: At one of its ends the junction is not consistent with the germline gene, which may arise from a read error. The genes are TRBV11-1 and TRBJ2-5; D may correspond to TRBD1 or TRBD2 (5 bases each). The CDR3 extends over 15 amino acids. CDR1 SGHAT and CDR2 FQDESV come from the germline V gene (reference sequence). The CDR3 sequence: CSSSLRLAGGETQYF. CDR3 nucleotide sequence: TGTTCCAGCAGCTTAAGGCTAGCTGGGGGTGAGACCCAGTACTTC. Full variable domain (remainder filled in from reference TRBV11-1 and TRBJ2-5): EAEVAQSPRYKITEKSQAVAFWCDPISGHATLYWYRQILGQGPELLVQFQDESVVDDSQLPKDRFSAERLKGVDSTLKIQPAELGDSAMYLCSSSLRLAGGETQYFGPGTRLLVL.

This clone was found once. This may be a read error: a much more frequent sequence differs by one nucleotide. The V call is TRBV3-1, the J call TRBJ2-5; 7 bases match TRBD2. After removal of 4 bases from V and 2 bases from J, the junction contained 13 bases not matched to a gene. Germline V gives CDR1 LGHDT, CDR2 YNNKEL (reference sequence). The CDR3 spans 17 residues. The CDR3 DNA is TGTGCCAGCAGCCCGCCTGGACTAGGTCACCTTCAAGAGACCCAGTACTTC. Translating gives CASSPPGLGHLQETQYF.

This clone was counted ten times or more. This chain connects TRBV7-9 to TRBJ1-6; 10 positions agree with TRBD1. Germline V gene lookup returns CDR1 SEHNR and CDR2 FQNEAQ (reference sequence). The CDR3 runs 15 residues. V shed 1 base, J shed 8 bases, and the junction held 2 bases outside the gene matches. The CDR3 here is CASSLGGTGDSPLHF. CDR3 in DNA: TGTGCCAGCAGCTTAGGGGGGACAGGGGATTCACCCCTCCACTTT.

The sample holds many counts of this clone. The chain recombines TRBV19 with TRBJ2-7; 12 bases align to TRBD2. The V and J ends lost 6 bases and 0 bases, in that order; junction bases with no gene match: 3. This CDR3 has 15 amino acids. Germline-derived CDR1 and CDR2 are LNHDA and SQIVND (reference sequence). CDR3: CASRMTSGSSYEQYF. CDR3 nucleotide sequence: TGTGCCAGTAGAATGACTAGCGGGAGCTCCTACGAGCAGTACTTC.

This chain uses TRBV11-1 with TRBJ2-3, with a tentative D call TRBD1 (7 bases). The V end was cut by 1 base, the J end by 6 bases, with 20 bases between. This CDR3 is built from 17 residues. Germline CDR1 reads SGHAT; CDR2 reads FQDESV (reference sequence). CDR3 residues: CASSLGSGTAGFDTQYF. CDR3 DNA sequence: TGTGCCAGCAGCTTAGGATCCGGGACAGCGGGCTTTGATACGCAGTATTTT.

Only a few counts were recorded for this clone. The chain joins TRBV7-8 to TRBJ2-3; weak D call: TRBD2 (6 bases). V lost 5 bases and J 7 bases, leaving 10 bases between the germline ends. Germline lookup yields CDR1 SGHVS and CDR2 FQNEAQ. This CDR3 is 12 amino acids long. The CDR3 reads CASSLSGNTQYF. The CDR3, as DNA: TGTGCCAGCAGCCTTAGCGGTAATACGCAGTATTTT.

This clone came up a few times. Mismatch with germline at one junction end may stem from a read error. The V and J genes are TRBV2 and TRBJ2-1; D is perhaps TRBD1 (6 bases). Germline values: CDR1 SNHLY, CDR2 FYNNEI. The CDR3 has 14 amino acids. The CDR3 DNA is TGTGCCATCAGTGTACAGGGCCAGGGGAATGAGCAGTTCTTC. Its translation is CAISVQGQGNEQFF. The variable domain in full, with the rest retrieved from reference TRBV2 and TRBJ2-1, is EPEVTQTPSHQVTQMGQEVILRCVPISNHLYFYWYRQILGQKVEFLVSFYNNEISEKSEIFDDQFSVERPDGSNFTLKIRSTKLEDSAMYFCAISVQGQGNEQFFGPGTRLTVL.

This clone was picked up many times. Other DNA sequences in this specimen translate into the identical CDR3. V and J are TRBV28 and TRBJ2-5, with TRBD2 identical over 8 bases. Looked up from germline, CDR1 is MDHEN and CDR2 is SYDVKM. There are 14 residues in the CDR3. J lost 8 bases, V lost 4 bases, and 9 bases had no gene match. CDR3 DNA sequence: TGTGCCAGCAGTTCGGTCCGGGAGGGGGAAACCCAGTACTTC. It translates to CASSSVREGETQYF.

This clone was recorded at least ten times. The chain has TRBV2 and TRBJ2-1; 14 positions match TRBD2. The junction had 8 bases not matched to a gene; V was cut back by 4 bases and J by 6 bases. CDR1 is SNHLY, CDR2 FYNNEI, per germline. The CDR3 is made up of 17 amino acids. The chain's CDR3 is CASSGPGTSGRGNEQFF. In DNA, the CDR3 is TGTGCCAGCAGTGGACCCGGGACTAGCGGGAGAGGCAATGAGCAGTTCTTC.

This clone was seen only a few times. One end of the junction is discordant with germline, which a read error may explain. CDR3 nucleotide sequence: TGTGCCAGCAGAGGGGAGGGAAAAACCATATATTTT. Its protein is CASRGEGKTIYF. V gene TRBV2 combines with J gene TRBJ1-3; D perhaps matches TRBD1 (5 bases). In germline, CDR1 is SNHLY, CDR2 FYNNEI. This CDR3 spans 12 amino acids. The entire variable domain, with the rest obtained from reference TRBV2 and TRBJ1-3, is as follows: EPEVTQTPSHQVTQMGQEVILRCVPISNHLYFYWYRQILGQKVEFLVSFYNNEISEKSEIFDDQFSVERPDGSNFTLKIRSTKLEDSAMYFCASRGEGKTIYFGEGSWLTVV.

This clone was observed many times. This sequence joins TRBV20-1 and TRBJ1-4; D is unclear. Germline V CDR1 and CDR2: DFQATT, SNEGSKA (reference sequence). Trimming took off 5 bases at V and 5 bases at J, with 12 bases between the two ends. This CDR3 is built from 13 residues. As DNA, the CDR3 is TGCAGTGCTCCTAGGGCGGGGAATGAAAAACTGTTTTTT. As protein: CSAPRAGNEKLFF.

The chain uses TRBV7-8 and TRBJ1-1; unclear D gene. This CDR3 contains 14 residues. Germline values: CDR1 SGHVS, CDR2 FQNEAQ. V lost 0 bases to trimming and J lost 2 bases, with 7 bases between them. The CDR3: CASSLAQSNTEAFF. The CDR3 nucleotides are TGTGCCAGCAGCTTAGCCCAGTCCAACACTGAAGCTTTCTTT.